Below, 7 T cell receptor beta chains from the same sample are listed, as sequenced in a study of PD-1 blockade in classical Hodgkin lymphoma. The time point is: newly diagnosed, previously untreated cHL patient sample. The repertoire was sequenced with immunoSEQ multiplex PCR; TCRdb's copy has only in-frame clones and lacks some. This sample has about 25,000 clones, with over 85% found just once. Input material: peripheral blood mononuclear cells (PBMCs). The receptors shown here come from a human donor with classical Hodgkin lymphoma.

J is TRBJ2-7 and V is TRBV30, with D maybe TRBD2 (7 bases). The V gene lost 4 bases and the J gene lost 7 bases, with 20 bases spanning the gap. Germline V gives CDR1 GTSNPN, CDR2 SVGIG (reference sequence). The CDR3 is made up of 14 amino acids. The CDR3 is CAWKWGRESGEQYF. The DNA of the CDR3 is TGTGCCTGGAAGTGGGGGCGGGAGTCAGGAGAGCAGTACTTC.

V is TRBV5-1 and J is TRBJ2-7; TRBD2 agrees at 10 bases. Trimming took 3 bases from V and 3 from J; bases not matched to a gene: 6. The germline CDR1 and CDR2 sequences are SGHRS and YFSETQ. This CDR3 is 15 amino acids long. DNA of the CDR3: TGCGCCAGCAGCTCCGGGACTAGCGTCTACTACGAGCAGTACTTC. It specifies CASSSGTSVYYEQYF.

This rearrangement joins TRBV9 to TRBJ2-7, with D possibly TRBD1 on 6 matching bases. Per germline, CDR1 SGDLS and CDR2 YYNGEE. CDR3 length equals 15 residues. V dropped 0 bases and J dropped 6 bases, with 16 bases sitting between them. This CDR3 is CASSVEAGRGGEQYF. The CDR3 DNA is TGTGCCAGCAGCGTAGAGGCAGGTCGAGGGGGCGAGCAGTACTTC.

This chain connects TRBV19 to TRBJ2-7; D might be TRBD1 (6 bases). Germline V gives CDR1 LNHDA, CDR2 SQIVND (reference sequence). V was trimmed by 4 bases and J by 2 bases, leaving 15 bases between them. The CDR3 totals 15 residues. Here the CDR3 reads CASSTYRDRTYEQYF. The CDR3 DNA reads TGTGCCAGTAGTACGTACAGGGATAGGACCTACGAGCAGTACTTC.

On this clone itself: Other DNA variants within this sample encode the same CDR3. This sequence joins TRBV4-3 and TRBJ2-7; TRBD2 is a possible D gene (6 bases). V was trimmed by 0 bases and J by 2 bases, leaving 8 bases between them. The CDR3 runs to 14 residues. The germline gives CDR1 LGHNA, CDR2 YSLEER. CDR3 residues: CASSQEAGPYEQYF. In nucleotides, the CDR3 is TGCGCCAGCAGCCAAGAGGCGGGGCCCTACGAGCAGTACTTC.

The chain recombines TRBV27 with TRBJ1-1, with 7 bases identical to TRBD1. Germline values: CDR1 MNHEY, CDR2 SMNVEV (reference sequence). CDR3 length: 13 amino acids. Trimming at V came to 5 bases and at J to 14 bases, leaving 14 bases not matched to a gene. CDR3 in DNA: TGTGCCAGCAGTCCACTAAGGACAGGTGAATCCTTCTTT. This translates into CASSPLRTGESFF.

CDR3 sequence: CASSPLSGTGNTIYF. The DNA of the CDR3 is TGTGCCAGCTCACCACTATCCGGGACTGGAAACACCATATATTTT. J is TRBJ1-3 and V is TRBV18; D is unresolved. The CDR3 consists of 15 residues. Per the germline V gene, CDR1 is KGHSH and CDR2 is LQKENI. V lost 1 base and J lost 2, with 9 bases in between.